These T cell receptor beta chains were read from a single sample in a study of regulatory T cells in long-lasting Graves disease. TCRdb used MiXCR to reprocess the multiplex PCR reads, holding one entry per CDR3 protein. The sample includes about 540,000 distinct CDR3 sequences, about 14% of them seen just once. These data were also reused for a study on T cells in Graves' hyperthyroidism and ophthalmopathy.

Sequencing used peripheral blood mononuclear cells (PBMCs), obtained at new diagnosis, from a patient treated with antithyroid drugs. Receptor source: a man aged 30 to 39 with Graves disease. CDR3s include the opening cysteine and the closing phenylalanine or tryptophan. D genes are given only for firm matches. For some rows the clone size is stated as once, few or many, or as a class when expanded; others skip it.

J gene | D gene | V gene | clone size | CDR3 protein | CDR3 DNA
TRBJ1-1 | . | TRBV20-1 | many | CSAKRLANTEAFF | TGCAGTGCGAAAAGACTGGCGAACACTGAAGCTTTCTTT
TRBJ2-7 | TRBD2 | TRBV11-2 | many | CASSPGLAGDTYEQYF | TGTGCCAGCAGCCCAGGACTAGCGGGGGATACCTACGAGCAGTACTTC
TRBJ2-7 | . | TRBV6-2/TRBV6-3 | few | CASSELFYEQYF | TGTGCCAGCAGTGAATTGTTCTACGAGCAGTACTTC
TRBJ1-1 | TRBD1 | TRBV14 | . | CASSRHQGASTEAFF | TGTGCCAGCAGCCGCCACCAGGGGGCGAGCACTGAAGCTTTCTTT
TRBJ2-7 | . | TRBV27 | few | CASSLWTDSYEQYF | TGTGCCAGCAGTTTATGGACGGACTCCTACGAGCAGTACTTC
TRBJ2-2 | . | TRBV6-5 | many | CASSFRGETGELFF | TGTGCCAGCAGTTTCCGGGGAGAGACCGGGGAGCTGTTTTTT
TRBJ1-1 | . | TRBV30 | many | CAWSLTGVNTEAFF | TGTGCCTGGAGCCTGACAGGAGTGAACACTGAAGCTTTCTTT
TRBJ2-2 | TRBD2 | TRBV3-1 | few | CATSFSGRGNTGELFF | TGTGCCACCTCTTTTAGCGGGAGAGGTAACACCGGGGAGCTGTTTTTT
TRBJ1-2 | . | TRBV4-2 | few | CASSQEKGPNYGYTF | TGTGCCAGCAGCCAAGAGAAGGGGCCTAACTATGGCTACACCTTC
TRBJ2-7 | TRBD2 | TRBV6-5 | many | CASSYYGGSYEQYF | TGTGCCAGCAGTTACTACGGCGGGAGCTACGAGCAGTACTTC
TRBJ2-1 | . | TRBV9 | many | CASSVERNEQFF | TGTGCCAGCAGCGTAGAGAGGAATGAGCAGTTCTTC